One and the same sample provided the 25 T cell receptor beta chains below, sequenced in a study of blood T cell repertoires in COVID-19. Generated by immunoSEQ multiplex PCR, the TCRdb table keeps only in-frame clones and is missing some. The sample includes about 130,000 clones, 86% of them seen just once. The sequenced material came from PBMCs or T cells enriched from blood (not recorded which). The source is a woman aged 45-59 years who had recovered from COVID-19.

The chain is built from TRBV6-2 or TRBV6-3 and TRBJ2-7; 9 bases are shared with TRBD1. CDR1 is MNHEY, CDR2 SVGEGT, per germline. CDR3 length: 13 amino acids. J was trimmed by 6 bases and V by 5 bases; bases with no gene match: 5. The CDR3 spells CASSRTGEGEQYF. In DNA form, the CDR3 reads TGTGCCAGCAGTAGGACAGGGGAGGGCGAGCAGTACTTC.

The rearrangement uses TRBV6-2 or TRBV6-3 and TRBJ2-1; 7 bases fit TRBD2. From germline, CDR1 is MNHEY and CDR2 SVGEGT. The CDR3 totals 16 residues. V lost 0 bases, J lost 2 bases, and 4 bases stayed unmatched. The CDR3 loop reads CASSYSSAGAYNEQFF. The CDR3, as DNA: TGTGCCAGCAGTTACTCATCGGCGGGGGCCTACAATGAGCAGTTCTTC.

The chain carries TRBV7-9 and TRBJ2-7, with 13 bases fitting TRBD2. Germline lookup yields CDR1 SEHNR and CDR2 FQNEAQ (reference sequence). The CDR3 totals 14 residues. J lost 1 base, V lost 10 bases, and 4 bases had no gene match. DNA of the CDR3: TGTGCCACCTCGACTAGCGGGGGGTCCTACGAGCAGTACTTC. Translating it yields CATSTSGGSYEQYF.

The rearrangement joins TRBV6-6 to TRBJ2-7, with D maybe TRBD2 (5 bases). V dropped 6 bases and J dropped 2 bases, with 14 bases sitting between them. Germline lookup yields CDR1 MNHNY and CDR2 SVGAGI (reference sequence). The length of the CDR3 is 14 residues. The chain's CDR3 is CASRYGIGAYEQYF. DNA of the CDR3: TGTGCCAGCAGATACGGGATCGGGGCCTACGAGCAGTACTTC.

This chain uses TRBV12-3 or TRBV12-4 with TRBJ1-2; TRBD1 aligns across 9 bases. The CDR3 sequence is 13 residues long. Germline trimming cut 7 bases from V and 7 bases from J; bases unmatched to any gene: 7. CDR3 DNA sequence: TGTGCCAGCAAGAGAACAGGGGGCGGTGGCTACACCTTC. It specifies CASKRTGGGGYTF.

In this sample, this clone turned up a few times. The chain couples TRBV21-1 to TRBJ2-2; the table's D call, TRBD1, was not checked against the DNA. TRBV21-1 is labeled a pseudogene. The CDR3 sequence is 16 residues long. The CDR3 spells CASSKVDSHNTGELFF. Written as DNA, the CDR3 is TGTGCCAGCAGCAAAGTGGACAGCCACAACACCGGGGAGCTGTTTTTT.

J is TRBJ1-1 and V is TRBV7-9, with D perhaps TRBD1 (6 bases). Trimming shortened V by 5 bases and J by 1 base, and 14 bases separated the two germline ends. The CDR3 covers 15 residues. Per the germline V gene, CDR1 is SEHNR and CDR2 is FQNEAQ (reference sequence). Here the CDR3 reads CASSGTGQSNTEAFF. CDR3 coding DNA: TGTGCCAGCAGCGGAACGGGACAATCGAACACTGAAGCTTTCTTT.

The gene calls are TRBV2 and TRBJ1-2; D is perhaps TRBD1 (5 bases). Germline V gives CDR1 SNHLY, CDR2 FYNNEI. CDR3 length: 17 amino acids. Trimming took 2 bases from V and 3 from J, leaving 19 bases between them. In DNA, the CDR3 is TGTGCCAGCAGTGAAACCATAGGAGGGGAAGTAGACTATGGCTACACCTTC. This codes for CASSETIGGEVDYGYTF.

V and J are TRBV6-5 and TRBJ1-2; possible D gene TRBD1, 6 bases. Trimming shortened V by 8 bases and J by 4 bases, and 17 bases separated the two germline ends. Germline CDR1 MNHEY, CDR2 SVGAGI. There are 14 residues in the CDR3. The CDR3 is CASRLDRISYGYTF. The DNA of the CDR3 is TGTGCCAGCCGCCTCGACAGGATTAGCTATGGCTACACCTTC.

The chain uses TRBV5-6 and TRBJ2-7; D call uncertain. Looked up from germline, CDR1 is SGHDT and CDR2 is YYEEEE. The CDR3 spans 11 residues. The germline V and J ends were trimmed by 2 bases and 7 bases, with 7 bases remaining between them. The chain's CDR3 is CASSFLGEQYF. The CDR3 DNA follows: TGTGCCAGCAGCTTTCTCGGGGAGCAGTACTTC.

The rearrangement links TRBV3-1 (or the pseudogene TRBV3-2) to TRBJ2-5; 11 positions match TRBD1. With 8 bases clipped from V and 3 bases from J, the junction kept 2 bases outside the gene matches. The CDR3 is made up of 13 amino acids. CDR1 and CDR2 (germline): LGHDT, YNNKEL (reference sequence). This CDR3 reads CASRDRGEETQYF. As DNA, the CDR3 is TGTGCCAGCCGGGACAGGGGGGAAGAGACCCAGTACTTC.

In DNA, the CDR3 is TGTGCCAGTAGGCACCCAGTCTCCTACGAGCAGTACTTC. It encodes CASRHPVSYEQYF. This chain connects TRBV19 to TRBJ2-7; D ambiguous. The CDR3 length is 13 residues. The ends were cut back, 6 bases at V and 0 bases at J, with 9 bases in the middle. Germline V gives CDR1 LNHDA, CDR2 SQIVND (reference sequence).

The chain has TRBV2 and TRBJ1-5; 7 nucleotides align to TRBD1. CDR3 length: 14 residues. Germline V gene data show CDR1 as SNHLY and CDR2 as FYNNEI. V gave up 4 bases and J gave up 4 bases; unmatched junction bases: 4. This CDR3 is CASSVQGENQPQHF. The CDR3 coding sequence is TGTGCCAGCAGTGTCCAGGGGGAAAATCAGCCCCAGCATTTT.

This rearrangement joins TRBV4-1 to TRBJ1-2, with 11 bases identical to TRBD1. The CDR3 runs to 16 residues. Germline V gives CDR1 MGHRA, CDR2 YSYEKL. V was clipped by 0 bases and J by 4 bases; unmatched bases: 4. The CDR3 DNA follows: TGCGCCAGCAGCCAAGATCGGACAGGGGGCCGCTATGGCTACACCTTC. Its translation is CASSQDRTGGRYGYTF.

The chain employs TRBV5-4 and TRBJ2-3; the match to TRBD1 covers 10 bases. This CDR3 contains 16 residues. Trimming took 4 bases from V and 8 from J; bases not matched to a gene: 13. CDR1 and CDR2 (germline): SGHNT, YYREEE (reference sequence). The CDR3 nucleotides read TGTGCCAGCAGCCCCGGGGGACAGGGGTCCCGGGGTACGCAGTATTTT. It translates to CASSPGGQGSRGTQYF.

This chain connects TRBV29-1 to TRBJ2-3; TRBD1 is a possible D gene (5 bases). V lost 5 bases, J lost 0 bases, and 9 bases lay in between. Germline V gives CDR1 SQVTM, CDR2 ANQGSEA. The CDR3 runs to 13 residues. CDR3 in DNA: TGCAGCGTTCCTAGGGGCAGCACAGATACGCAGTATTTT. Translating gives CSVPRGSTDTQYF.

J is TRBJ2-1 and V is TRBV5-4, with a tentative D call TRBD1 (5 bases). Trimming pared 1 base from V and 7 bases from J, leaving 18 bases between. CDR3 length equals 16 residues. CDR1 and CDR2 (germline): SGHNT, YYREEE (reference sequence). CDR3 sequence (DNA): TGTGCCAGCAGCTTGACACTATTACAAGGGGTGAATGAGCAGTTCTTC. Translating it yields CASSLTLLQGVNEQFF. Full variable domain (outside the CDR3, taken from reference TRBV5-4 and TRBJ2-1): ETGVTQSPTHLIKTRGQQVTLRCSSQSGHNTVSWYQQALGQGPQFIFQYYREEENGRGNFPPRFSGLQFPNYSSELNVNALELDDSALYLCASSLTLLQGVNEQFFGPGTRLTVL.

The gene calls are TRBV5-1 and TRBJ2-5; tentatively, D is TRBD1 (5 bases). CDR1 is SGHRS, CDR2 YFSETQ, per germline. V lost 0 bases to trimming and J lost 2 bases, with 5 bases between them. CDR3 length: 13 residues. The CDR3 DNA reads TGCGCCAGCAGCTTGGGACAGCAAGAGACCCAGTACTTC. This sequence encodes CASSLGQQETQYF.

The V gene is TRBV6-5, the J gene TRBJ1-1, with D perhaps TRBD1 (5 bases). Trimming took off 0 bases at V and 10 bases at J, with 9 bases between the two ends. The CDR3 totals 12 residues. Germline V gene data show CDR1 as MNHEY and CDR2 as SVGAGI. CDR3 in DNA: TGTGCCAGCAGTTACTCGGGAGGGGTAGCTTTCTTT. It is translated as CASSYSGGVAFF.

The CDR3 is CASSYTMGQGPPETQYF. The CDR3 bases are TGTGCCAGCAGTTACACTATGGGACAGGGCCCCCCAGAGACCCAGTACTTC. The chain is built from TRBV6-2 or TRBV6-3 and TRBJ2-5; 9 bases are a match to TRBD1. The junction had 11 bases not matched to a gene; V was cut back by 2 bases and J by 4 bases. Germline values: CDR1 MNHEY, CDR2 SVGEGT. This CDR3 spans 17 amino acids.

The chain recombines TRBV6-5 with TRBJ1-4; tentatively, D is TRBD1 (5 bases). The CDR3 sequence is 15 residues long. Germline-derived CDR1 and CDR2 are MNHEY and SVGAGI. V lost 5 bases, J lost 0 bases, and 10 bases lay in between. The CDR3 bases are TGTGCCAGCAGTAACGGGGGGGCAACTAATGAAAAACTGTTTTTT. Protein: CASSNGGATNEKLFF.

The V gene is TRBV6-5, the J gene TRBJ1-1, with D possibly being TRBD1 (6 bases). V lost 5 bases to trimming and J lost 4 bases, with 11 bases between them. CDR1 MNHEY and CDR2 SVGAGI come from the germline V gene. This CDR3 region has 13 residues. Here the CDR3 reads CASSPSRGTEAFF. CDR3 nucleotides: TGTGCCAGCAGTCCGAGCAGGGGCACTGAAGCTTTCTTT.

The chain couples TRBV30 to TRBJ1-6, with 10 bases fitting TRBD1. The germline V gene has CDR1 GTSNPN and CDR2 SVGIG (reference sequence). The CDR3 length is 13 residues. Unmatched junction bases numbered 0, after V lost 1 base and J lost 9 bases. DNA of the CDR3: TGTGCCTGGAGTGGACAGGGGGCTTCACCCCTCCACTTT. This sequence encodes CAWSGQGASPLHF.

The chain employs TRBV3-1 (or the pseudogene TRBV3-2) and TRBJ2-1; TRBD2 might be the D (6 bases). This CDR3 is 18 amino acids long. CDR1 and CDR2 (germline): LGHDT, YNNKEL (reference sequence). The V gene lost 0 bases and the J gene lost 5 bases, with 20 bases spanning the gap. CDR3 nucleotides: TGTGCCAGCAGCCAAGAAGGAGGGATCCAGCCTTATGACAATGAGCAGTTCTTC. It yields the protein CASSQEGGIQPYDNEQFF.

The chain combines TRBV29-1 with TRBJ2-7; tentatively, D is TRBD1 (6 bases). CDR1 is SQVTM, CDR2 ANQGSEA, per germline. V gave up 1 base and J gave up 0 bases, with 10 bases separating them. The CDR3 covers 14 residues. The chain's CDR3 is CSVEVAGDSYEQYF. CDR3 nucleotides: TGCAGCGTTGAAGTGGCAGGGGACTCCTACGAGCAGTACTTC.